This T cell receptor (beta chain) was sequenced in a study of T cells in Graves' hyperthyroidism and ophthalmopathy (dated by TCRdb to the late 2010s). Background on the whole study: Peripheral blood samples were taken at initial diagnosis, before any treatment was given. To identify distinguishing TCR V-J signatures, a discovery cohort of 100 patients was used, comprising 43 with Graves' ophthalmopathy and 55 to 65 with stable Graves' hyperthyroidism. An independent validation cohort of 18 to 20 hyperthyroidism patients and about 16 patients who later progressed to ophthalmopathy tested prospective prediction of ophthalmopathy. The roughly 90 discovery patients were divided at random into training and test sets in a 7:3 ratio. In about 6 Graves' hyperthyroidism patients, the study also compared T-cell repertoires from thyroid tissue with T-cell repertoires from blood. After sampling, hyperthyroidism patients received methimazole starting at 30 mg daily, and ophthalmopathy patients received high-dose intravenous methylprednisolone. The paper describes TCR Vbeta CDR3 sequencing of about 140 peripheral blood samples, made up of some 40 ophthalmopathy patients, some 80 hyperthyroidism patients and 17 progressor patients.

TCR beta CDR3 regions were amplified from RNA transcripts. The TCR CDR3 was subjected to a first round of RT-PCR using the HTBI primer set and the Qiagen OneStep RT-PCR kit. Libraries were constructed in a second round of multiplex PCR, after which size selection and purification were carried out. Paired-end sequencing of the libraries was performed with 100 bp reads on an Illumina HiSeq2000. On the authors' methods: SOAPnuke was used to process the raw data, with reads discarded if the reads contained adapters or uncalled bases, had a mean Phred below 15, or lacked an exact constant-primer or identifier match. COPE v1.2.5 was used to merge high-quality paired reads, and clonotypes were defined as unique nucleotide sequences. MiTCR v1.1 was used to align clonotypes to the IMGT TRBV, TRBD and TRBJ reference segments. Only V-J combinations with frequency above 0.0001, covering roughly 99% of repertoires, were analysed. The TCS score was defined as the ratio of F50 (clonal expansion) to E x V (chaos), calculated using BLOSUM62-based TCRdist between CDR3 peptides within each V-J. Welch's t-statistics and random forest reduced some 510 V-J features to 13, which were used in a naive Bayes classifier (R e1071). Using fastp trimming at Q25 and MiXCR clonotype assembly, TCRdb reanalyzed the public sequencing data and kept in-frame beta chains. Records with the same CDR3 protein are collapsed into one entry carrying the most frequent genes and DNA. For this entry, the V and J calls and clone size follow TCRdb and not the study's own pipeline. Here the sample has 280,000 or so distinct CDR3 sequences; about 25% occur a single time. In total, the top ten clones hold approximately 30% of the sample.

This clonotype was found many times. Which antigen it targets is not known. Base qualities were left out, and no much larger clone turns up one base away. Study-wide findings and limitations: Blood samples also contained most of the expanded thyroid clonotypes (frequency above 0.001), which suggests that blood repertoires may reflect thyroid immune responses. Sample size was not statistically predetermined, and investigators were not blinded to group allocation. A 13 V-J signature model separated ophthalmopathy from stable hyperthyroidism, with over 85% sensitivity and around 84% specificity in cross-validation and 80%/75% in testing. During validation, the model predicted progression to ophthalmopathy a median of about 6.3 months ahead of onset, with more than 55% sensitivity and 72.22% specificity.

Hyperthyroidism patients were newly diagnosed, had a disease duration of under 2 months, and were aged 18 to 65 years. Patients with uncontrolled infections, other autoimmune diseases, pregnancy or lactation were excluded. Diagnoses were based on clinical symptoms, serum thyroxine and TRAb, thyroid ultrasound and orbital computed tomography. Blood from progressor patients was collected at the time of first diagnosis with hyperthyroidism, before any ophthalmopathy symptoms had appeared. PBMCs were separated from about 10 ml of fresh peripheral blood using Ficoll-Paque density gradient centrifugation. Progressor patients were initially diagnosed with Graves' hyperthyroidism and developed ophthalmopathy during follow-up. Total RNA was extracted with Trizol reagent, and quality was checked on an Agilent 2100 Bioanalyzer. Measured from the cysteine to the phenylalanine, the CDR3 is 16 residues long. This entry keeps only the CDR3 DNA: 48 bases, framed from base 1. The germline V and J ends show losses of 0 bases and 7 bases respectively, and no gene match explains 5 bases of the junction. CDR1 SGHNT and CDR2 YENEEA were looked up in the germline V gene.

The V and J genes are TRBV11-3 and TRBJ2-2, with 10 central nucleotides matching TRBD2. The material sequenced was blood. This clonotype was obtained from a man between 35 and 55 years old with Graves' hyperthyroidism that later progressed to Graves' ophthalmopathy. The nucleotide sequence is TGTGCCAGCAGCTTAGAGCTAGCGGGAGTTTTCGGGGAGCTGTTTTTT. Its translation is CASSLELAGVFGELFF.